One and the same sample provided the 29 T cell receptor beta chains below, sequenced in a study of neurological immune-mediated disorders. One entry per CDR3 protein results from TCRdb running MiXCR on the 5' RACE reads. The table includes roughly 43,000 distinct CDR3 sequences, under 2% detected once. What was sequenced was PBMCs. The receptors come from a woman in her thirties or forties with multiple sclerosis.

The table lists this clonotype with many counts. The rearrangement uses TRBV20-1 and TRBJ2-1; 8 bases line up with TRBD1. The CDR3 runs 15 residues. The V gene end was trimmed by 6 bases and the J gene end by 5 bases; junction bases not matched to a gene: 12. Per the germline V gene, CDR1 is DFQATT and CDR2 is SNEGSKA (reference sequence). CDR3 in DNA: TGCAGTGCGTCGGCCCGGGACAGGATCAACAATGAGCAGTTCTTC. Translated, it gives CSASARDRINNEQFF.

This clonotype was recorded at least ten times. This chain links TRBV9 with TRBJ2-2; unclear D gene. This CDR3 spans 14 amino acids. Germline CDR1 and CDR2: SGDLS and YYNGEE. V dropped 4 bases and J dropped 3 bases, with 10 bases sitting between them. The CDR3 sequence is CASSPLFHTGELFF. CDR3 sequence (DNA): TGTGCCAGCAGCCCCCTGTTTCACACCGGGGAGCTGTTTTTT.

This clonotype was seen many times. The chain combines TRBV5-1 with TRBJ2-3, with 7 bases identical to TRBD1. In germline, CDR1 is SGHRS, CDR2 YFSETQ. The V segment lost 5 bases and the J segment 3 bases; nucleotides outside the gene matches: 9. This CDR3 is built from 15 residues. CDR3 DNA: TGCGCCAGCAGACCTAACCCCAGGGGGACAGATACGCAGTATTTT. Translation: CASRPNPRGTDTQYF. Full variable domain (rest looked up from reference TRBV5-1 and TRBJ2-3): KAGVTQTPRYLIKTRGQQVTLSCSPISGHRSVSWYQQTPGQGLQFLFEYFSETQRNKGNFPGRFSGRQFSNSRSEMNVSTLELGDSALYLCASRPNPRGTDTQYFGPGTRLTVL.

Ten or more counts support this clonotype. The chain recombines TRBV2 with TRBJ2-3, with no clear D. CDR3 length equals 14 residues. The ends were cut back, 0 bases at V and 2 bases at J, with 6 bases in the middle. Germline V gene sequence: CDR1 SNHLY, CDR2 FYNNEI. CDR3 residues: CASSEALPTDTQYF. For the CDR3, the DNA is TGTGCCAGCAGTGAAGCTCTCCCCACAGATACGCAGTATTTT.

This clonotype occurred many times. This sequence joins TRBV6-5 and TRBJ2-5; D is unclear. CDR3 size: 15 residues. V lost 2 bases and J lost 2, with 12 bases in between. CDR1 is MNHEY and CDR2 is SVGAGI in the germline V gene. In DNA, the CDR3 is TGTGCCAGCAGTTACGATCCGGTGACTCAAGAGACCCAGTACTTC. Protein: CASSYDPVTQETQYF.

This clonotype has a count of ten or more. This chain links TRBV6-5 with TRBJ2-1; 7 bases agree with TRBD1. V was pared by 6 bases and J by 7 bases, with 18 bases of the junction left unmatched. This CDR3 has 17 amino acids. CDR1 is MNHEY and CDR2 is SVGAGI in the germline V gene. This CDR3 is CASSKPRQGFNYNEQFF. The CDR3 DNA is TGTGCCAGCAGCAAACCCAGACAGGGCTTTAACTATAATGAGCAGTTCTTC.

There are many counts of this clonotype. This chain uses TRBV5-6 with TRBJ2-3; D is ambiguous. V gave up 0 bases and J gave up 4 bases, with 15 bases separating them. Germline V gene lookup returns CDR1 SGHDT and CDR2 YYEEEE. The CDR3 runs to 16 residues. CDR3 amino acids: CASSLEFDPRADTQYF. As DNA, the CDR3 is TGTGCCAGCAGCTTGGAGTTCGACCCCCGGGCAGATACGCAGTATTTT.

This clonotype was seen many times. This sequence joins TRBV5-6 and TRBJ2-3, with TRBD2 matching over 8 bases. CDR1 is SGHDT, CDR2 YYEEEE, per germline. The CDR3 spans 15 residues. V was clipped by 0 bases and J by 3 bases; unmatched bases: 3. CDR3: CASSLGGLGTDTQYF. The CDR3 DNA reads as TGTGCCAGCAGCTTGGGGGGACTAGGGACAGATACGCAGTATTTT.

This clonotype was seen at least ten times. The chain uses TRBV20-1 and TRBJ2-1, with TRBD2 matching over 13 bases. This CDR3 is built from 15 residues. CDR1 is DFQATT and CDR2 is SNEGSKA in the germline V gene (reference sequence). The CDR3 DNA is TGCAGCGGCCGGGGACTAGCGGGGTCCTACAATGAGCAGTTCTTC. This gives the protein CSGRGLAGSYNEQFF.

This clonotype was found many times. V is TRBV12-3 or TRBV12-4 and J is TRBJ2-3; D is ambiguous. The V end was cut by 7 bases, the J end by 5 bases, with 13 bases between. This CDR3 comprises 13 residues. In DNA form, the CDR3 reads TGTGCCAGCACCCACCAGTCGGGAGATACGCAGTATTTT. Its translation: CASTHQSGDTQYF.

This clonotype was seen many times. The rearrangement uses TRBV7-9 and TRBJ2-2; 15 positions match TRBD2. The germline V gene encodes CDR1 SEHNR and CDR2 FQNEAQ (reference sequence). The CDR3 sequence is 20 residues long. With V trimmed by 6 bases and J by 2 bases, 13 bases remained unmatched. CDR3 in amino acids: CASSFTPGLAGGPNTGELFF. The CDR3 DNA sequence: TGTGCCAGCAGTTTCACACCGGGACTAGCGGGGGGACCCAACACCGGGGAGCTGTTTTTT.

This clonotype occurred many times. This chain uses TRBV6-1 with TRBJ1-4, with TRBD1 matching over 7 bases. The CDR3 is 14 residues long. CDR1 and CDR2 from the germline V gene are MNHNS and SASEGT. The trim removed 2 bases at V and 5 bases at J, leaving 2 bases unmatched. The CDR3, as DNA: TGTGCCAGCAGTGAACTGGGACAGAATGAAAAACTGTTTTTT. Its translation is CASSELGQNEKLFF.

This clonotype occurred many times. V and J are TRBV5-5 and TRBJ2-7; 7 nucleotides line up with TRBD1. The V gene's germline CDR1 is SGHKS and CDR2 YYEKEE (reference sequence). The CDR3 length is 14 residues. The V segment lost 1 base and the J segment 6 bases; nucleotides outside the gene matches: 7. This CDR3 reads CASSLLTGVGEQYF. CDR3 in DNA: TGTGCCAGCAGCTTGTTAACAGGGGTCGGCGAGCAGTACTTC.

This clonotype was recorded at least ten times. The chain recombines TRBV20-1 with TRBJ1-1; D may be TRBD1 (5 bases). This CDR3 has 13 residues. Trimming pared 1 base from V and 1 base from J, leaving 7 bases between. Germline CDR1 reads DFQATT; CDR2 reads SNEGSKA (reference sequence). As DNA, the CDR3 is TGCAGTGCTAGAGGGGACGGGAACACTGAAGCTTTCTTT. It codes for CSARGDGNTEAFF.

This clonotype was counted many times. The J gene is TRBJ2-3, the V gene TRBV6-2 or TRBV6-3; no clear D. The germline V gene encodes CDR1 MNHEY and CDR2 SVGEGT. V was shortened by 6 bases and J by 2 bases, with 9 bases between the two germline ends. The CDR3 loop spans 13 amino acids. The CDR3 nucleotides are TGTGCCAGCAGCCGGACCACCACAGATACGCAGTATTTT. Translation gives CASSRTTTDTQYF.

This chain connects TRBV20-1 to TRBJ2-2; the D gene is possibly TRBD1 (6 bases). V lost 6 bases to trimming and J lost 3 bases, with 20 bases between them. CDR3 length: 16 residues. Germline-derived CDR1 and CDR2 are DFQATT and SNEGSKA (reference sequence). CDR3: CSAPSTGNRDTGELFF. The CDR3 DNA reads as TGCAGTGCCCCCTCCACAGGGAATAGGGACACCGGGGAGCTGTTTTTT.

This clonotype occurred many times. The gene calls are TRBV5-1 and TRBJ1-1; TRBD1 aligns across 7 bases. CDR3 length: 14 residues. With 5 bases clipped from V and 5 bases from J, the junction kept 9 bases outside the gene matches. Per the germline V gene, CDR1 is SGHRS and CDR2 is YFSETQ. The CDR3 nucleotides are TGCGCCAGCAGTTCACTGCCGGGACAGACTGAAGCTTTCTTT. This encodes CASSSLPGQTEAFF.

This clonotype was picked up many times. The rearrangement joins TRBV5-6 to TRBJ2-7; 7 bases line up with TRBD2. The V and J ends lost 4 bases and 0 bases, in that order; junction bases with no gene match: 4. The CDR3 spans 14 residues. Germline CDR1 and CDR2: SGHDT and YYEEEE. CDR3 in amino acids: CASSTGGRSYEQYF. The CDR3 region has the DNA TGTGCCAGCAGCACGGGGGGACGCTCCTACGAGCAGTACTTC.

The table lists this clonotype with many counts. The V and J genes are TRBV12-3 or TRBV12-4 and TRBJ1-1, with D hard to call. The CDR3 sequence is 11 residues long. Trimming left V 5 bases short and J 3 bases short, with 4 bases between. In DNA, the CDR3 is TGTGCCAGCAGTCCGGACACTGAAGCTTTCTTT. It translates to CASSPDTEAFF.

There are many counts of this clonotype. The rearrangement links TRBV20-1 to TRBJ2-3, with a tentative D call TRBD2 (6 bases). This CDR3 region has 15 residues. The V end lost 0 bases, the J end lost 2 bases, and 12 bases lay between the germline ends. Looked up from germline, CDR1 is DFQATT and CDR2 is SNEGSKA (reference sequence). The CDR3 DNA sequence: TGCAGTGCTAGAGAGTGGCGGGACTCCACAGATACGCAGTATTTT. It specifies CSAREWRDSTDTQYF.

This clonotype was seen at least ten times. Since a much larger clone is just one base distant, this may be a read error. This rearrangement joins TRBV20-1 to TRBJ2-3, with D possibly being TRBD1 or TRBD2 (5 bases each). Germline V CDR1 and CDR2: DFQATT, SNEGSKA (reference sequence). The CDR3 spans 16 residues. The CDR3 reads CSVEGTGTKSTDTQYF. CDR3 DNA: TGCAGCGTAGAAGGAACCGGGACCAAAAGCACAGATACGCAGTATTTT.

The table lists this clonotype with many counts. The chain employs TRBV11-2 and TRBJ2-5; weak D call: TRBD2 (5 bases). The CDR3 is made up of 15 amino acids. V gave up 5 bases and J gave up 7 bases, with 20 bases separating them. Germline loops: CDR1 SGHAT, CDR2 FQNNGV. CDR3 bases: TGTGCCAGCAGCCCGGACTCAATATCTCGGTGGACCCAGTACTTC. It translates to CASSPDSISRWTQYF.

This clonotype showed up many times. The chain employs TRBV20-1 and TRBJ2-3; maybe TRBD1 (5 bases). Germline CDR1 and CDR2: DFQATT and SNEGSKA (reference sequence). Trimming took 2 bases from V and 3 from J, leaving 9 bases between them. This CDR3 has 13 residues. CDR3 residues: CSARPSGTDTQYF. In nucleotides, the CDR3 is TGCAGTGCTAGACCCTCAGGGACAGATACGCAGTATTTT.

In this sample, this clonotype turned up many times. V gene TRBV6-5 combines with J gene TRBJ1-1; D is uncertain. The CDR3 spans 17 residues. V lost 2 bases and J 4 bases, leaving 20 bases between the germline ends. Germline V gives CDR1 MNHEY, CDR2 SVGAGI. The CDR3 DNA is TGTGCCAGCAGTTACCTGTCTCTCTCAAACGGAGGCACTGAAGCTTTCTTT. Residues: CASSYLSLSNGGTEAFF.

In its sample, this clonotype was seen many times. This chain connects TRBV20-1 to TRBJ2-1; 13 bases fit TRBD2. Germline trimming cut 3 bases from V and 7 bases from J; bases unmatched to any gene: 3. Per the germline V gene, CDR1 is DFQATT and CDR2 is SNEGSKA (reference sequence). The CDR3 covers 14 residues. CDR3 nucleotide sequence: TGCAGTGCTAGTCGGACTAGCGGGGGAAATGAGCAGTTCTTC. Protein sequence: CSASRTSGGNEQFF.

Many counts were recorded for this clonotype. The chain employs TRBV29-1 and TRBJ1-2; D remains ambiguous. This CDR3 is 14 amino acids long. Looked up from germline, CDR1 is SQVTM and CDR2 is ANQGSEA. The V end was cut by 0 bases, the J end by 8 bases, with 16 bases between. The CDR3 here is CSVEDSVLPGGYTF. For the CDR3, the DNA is TGCAGCGTTGAAGATAGTGTCCTACCGGGGGGCTACACCTTC.

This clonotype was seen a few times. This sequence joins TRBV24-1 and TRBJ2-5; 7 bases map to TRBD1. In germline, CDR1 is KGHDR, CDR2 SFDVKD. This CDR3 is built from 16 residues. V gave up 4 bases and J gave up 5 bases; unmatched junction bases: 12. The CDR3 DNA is TGTGCCACCAGTGACCAAGGGGGCAAGGGCGGGGAGACCCAGTACTTC. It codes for CATSDQGGKGGETQYF.

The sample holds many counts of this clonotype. The CDR3 here is CASSAWDSTEAFF. The CDR3 DNA reads as TGTGCCAGCAGCGCGTGGGACAGTACTGAAGCTTTCTTT. V usage is TRBV9 and J usage is TRBJ1-1, with TRBD1 identical over 7 bases. Germline CDR1 SGDLS, CDR2 YYNGEE. With 3 bases clipped from V and 5 bases from J, the junction kept 4 bases outside the gene matches. The CDR3 extends over 13 amino acids. Based on the CDR3 plus reference TRBV9 and TRBJ1-1, the full variable domain is DSGVTQTPKHLITATGQRVTLRCSPRSGDLSVYWYQQSLDQGLQFLIQYYNGEERAKGNILERFSAQQFPDLHSELNLSSLELGDSALYFCASSAWDSTEAFFGQGTRLTVV.

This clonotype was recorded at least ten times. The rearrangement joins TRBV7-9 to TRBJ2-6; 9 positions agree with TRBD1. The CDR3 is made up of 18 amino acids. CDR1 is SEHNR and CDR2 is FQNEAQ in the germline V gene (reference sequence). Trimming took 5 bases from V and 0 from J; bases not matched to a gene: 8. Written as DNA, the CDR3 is TGTGCCAGCAGCCGTGGACAGGGGTTCCTCTCTGGGGCCAACGTCCTGACTTTC. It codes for CASSRGQGFLSGANVLTF.